This T cell receptor (beta chain) was found in a study of blood T cells in healthy people across ages. Overall study results and limits: The unsorted PBMCs prevented any conclusive comparison of naive versus antigen-experienced cells.

The use of a sample-barcoded 5' primer and a J-beta primer mix characterized a second PCR of about 7 to 12 cycles. From the 5' RACE reads, TCRdb called clonotypes with MiXCR, one entry per CDR3 protein. Altogether about 1.4 million distinct CDR3 sequences are present, around 59% being singletons, with the ten largest covering more than 6%. Looked up from germline, CDR1 is SNHLY and CDR2 is FYNNEI. Trimming shortened V by 6 bases and J by 2 bases, and 16 bases separated the two germline ends. This CDR3 is built from 15 residues. This clonotype came up a few times. No antigen is known for it. This chain links TRBV2 with TRBJ1-2; D not certain. The TCR comes from a man younger than 35 in good health. The sequencing input was blood. The CDR3 DNA follows: TGTGCCAGCAGCCCCTTGAGGAGCGGGAACTATGGCTACACCTTC. Translated: CASSPLRSGNYGYTF.